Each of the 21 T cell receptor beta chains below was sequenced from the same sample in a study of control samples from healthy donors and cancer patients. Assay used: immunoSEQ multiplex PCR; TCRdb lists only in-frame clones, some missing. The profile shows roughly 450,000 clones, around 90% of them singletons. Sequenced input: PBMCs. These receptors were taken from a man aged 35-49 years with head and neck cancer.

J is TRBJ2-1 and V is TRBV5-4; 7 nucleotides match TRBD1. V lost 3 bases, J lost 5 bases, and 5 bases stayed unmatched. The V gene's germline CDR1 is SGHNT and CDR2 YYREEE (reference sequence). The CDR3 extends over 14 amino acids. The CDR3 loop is CASSSGGPNNEQFF. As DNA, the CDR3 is TGTGCCAGCAGCTCAGGGGGTCCGAACAATGAGCAGTTCTTC.

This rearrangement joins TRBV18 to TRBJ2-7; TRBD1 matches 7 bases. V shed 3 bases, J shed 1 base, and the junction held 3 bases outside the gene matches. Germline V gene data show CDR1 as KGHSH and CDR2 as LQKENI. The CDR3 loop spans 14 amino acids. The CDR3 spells CASSPSGQSYEQYF. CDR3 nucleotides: TGTGCCAGCTCACCGTCGGGACAGTCCTACGAGCAGTACTTC.

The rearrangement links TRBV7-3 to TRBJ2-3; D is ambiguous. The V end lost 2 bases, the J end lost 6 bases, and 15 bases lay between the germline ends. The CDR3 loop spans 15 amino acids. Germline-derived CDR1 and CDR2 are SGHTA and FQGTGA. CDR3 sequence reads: CASSLSPTSTDTQYF. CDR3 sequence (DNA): TGTGCCAGCAGCTTATCCCCGACATCTACGGATACGCAGTATTTT. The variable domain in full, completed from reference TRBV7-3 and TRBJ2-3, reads GAGVSQTPSNKVTEKGKYVELRCDPISGHTALYWYRQSLGQGPEFLIYFQGTGAADDSGLPNDRFFAVRPEGSVSTLKIQRTERGDSAVYLCASSLSPTSTDTQYFGPGTRLTVL.

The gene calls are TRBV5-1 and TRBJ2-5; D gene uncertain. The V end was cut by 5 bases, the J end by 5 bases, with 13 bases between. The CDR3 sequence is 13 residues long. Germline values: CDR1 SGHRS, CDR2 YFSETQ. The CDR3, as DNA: TGCGCCAGCAGTCGAGAGCTTCTCGAGACCCAGTACTTC. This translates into CASSRELLETQYF.

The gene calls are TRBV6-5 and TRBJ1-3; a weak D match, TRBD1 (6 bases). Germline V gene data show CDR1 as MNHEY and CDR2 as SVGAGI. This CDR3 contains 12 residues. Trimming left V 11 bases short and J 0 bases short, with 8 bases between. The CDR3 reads CAVRGSGNTIYF. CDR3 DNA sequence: TGTGCCGTCAGGGGCTCTGGAAACACCATATATTTT.

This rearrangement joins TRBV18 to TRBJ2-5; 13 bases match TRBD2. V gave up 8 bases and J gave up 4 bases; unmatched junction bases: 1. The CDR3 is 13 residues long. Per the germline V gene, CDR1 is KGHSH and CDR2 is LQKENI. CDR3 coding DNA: TGTGCCAGCCGGACTAGCGGGAGAGAGACCCAGTACTTC. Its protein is CASRTSGRETQYF.

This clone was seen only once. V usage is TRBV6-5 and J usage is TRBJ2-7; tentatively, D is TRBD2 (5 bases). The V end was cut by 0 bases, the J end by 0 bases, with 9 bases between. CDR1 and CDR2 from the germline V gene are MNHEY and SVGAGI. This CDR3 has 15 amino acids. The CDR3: CASSYSMSGSYEQYF. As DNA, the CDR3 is TGTGCCAGCAGTTACTCGATGAGCGGCTCCTACGAGCAGTACTTC.

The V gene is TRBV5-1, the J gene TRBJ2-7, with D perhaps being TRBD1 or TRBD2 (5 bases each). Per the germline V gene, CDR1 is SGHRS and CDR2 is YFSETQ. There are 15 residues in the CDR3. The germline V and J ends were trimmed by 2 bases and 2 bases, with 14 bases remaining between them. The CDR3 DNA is TGCGCCAGCAGCTTAACTGGGACGTTGACCTACGAGCAGTACTTC. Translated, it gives CASSLTGTLTYEQYF.

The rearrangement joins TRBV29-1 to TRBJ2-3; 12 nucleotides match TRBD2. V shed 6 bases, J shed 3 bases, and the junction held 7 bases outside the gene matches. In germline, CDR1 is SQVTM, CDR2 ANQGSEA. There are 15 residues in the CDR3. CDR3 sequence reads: CSVAGGTSGTDTQYF. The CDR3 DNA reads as TGCAGCGTCGCGGGGGGGACTAGCGGGACAGATACGCAGTATTTT.

CDR3 in amino acids: CASSLDRDSYEQYF. The CDR3 bases are TGCGCCAGCAGCTTGGACAGAGATTCCTACGAGCAGTACTTC. The J gene is TRBJ2-7, the V gene TRBV5-1; D unresolved. V lost 0 bases and J 1 base, leaving 8 bases between the germline ends. CDR3 length: 14 residues. Germline CDR1 SGHRS, CDR2 YFSETQ.

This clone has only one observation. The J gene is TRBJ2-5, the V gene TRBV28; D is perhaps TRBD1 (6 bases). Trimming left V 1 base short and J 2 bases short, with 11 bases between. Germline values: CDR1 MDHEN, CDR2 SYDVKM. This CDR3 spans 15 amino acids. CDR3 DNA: TGTGCCAGCAGTTTATCCCGGCAGGGGCAAGAGACCCAGTACTTC. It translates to CASSLSRQGQETQYF.

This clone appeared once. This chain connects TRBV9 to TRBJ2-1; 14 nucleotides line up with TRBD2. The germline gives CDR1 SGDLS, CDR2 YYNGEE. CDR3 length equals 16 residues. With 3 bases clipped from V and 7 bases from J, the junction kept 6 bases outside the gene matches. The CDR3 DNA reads TGTGCCAGCAGCGCCCCGGGACTAGCGGGAGTAAATGAGCAGTTCTTC. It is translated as CASSAPGLAGVNEQFF.

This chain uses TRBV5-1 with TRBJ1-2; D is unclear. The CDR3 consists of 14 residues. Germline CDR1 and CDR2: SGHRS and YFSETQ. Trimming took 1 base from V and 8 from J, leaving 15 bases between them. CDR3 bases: TGCGCCAGCAGCTTGCCTGATGCTGGCGGGGGCTACACCTTC. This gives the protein CASSLPDAGGGYTF.

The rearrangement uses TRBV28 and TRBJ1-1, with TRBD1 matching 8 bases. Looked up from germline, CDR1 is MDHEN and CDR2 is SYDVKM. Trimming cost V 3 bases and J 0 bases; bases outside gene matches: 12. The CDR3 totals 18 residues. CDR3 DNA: TGTGCCAGCAGTTTGCCCCCGGAGACAGGGGACATGAACACTGAAGCTTTCTTT. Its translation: CASSLPPETGDMNTEAFF. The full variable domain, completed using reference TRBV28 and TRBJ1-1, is DVKVTQSSRYLVKRTGEKVFLECVQDMDHENMFWYRQDPGLGLRLIYFSYDVKMKEKGDIPEGYSVSREKKERFSLILESASTNQTSMYLCASSLPPETGDMNTEAFFGQGTRLTVV.

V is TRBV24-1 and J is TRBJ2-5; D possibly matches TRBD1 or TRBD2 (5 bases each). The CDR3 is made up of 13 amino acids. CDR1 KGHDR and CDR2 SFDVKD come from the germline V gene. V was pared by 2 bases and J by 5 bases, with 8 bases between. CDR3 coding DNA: TGTGCCACCAGTGATTGGGGGTCGGAGACCCAGTACTTC. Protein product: CATSDWGSETQYF.

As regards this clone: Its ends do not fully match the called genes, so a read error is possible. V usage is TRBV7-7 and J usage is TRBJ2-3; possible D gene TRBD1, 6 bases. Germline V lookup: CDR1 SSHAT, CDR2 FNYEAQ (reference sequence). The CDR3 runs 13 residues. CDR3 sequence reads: CASSLAGEDTQYF. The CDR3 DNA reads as TGTGCTAGCAGCTTAGCAGGGGAAGATACGCAGTATTTT.

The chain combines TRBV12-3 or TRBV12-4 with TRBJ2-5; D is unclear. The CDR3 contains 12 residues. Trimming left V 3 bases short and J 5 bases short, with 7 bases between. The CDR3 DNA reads TGTGCCAGCAGTTTGGCTTTGGAGACCCAGTACTTC. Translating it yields CASSLALETQYF.

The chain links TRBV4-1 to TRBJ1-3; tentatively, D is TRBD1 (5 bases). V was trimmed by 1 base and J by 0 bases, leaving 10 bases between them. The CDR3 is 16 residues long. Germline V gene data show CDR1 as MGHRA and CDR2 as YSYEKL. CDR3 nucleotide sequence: TGCGCCAGCAGCCAAGTCGGGGGATTCTCTGGAAACACCATATATTTT. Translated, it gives CASSQVGGFSGNTIYF.

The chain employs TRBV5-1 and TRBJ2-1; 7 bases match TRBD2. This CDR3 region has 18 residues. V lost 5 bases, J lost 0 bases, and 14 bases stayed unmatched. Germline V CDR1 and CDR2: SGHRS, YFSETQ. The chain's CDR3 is CASSLAGHSMSSYNEQFF. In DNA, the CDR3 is TGCGCCAGCAGTTTAGCGGGTCATAGTATGAGCTCCTACAATGAGCAGTTCTTC.

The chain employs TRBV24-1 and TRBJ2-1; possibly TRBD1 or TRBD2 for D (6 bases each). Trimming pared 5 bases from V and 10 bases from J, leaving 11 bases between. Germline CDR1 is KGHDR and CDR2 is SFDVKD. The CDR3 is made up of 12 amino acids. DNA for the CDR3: TGTGCCACCAGTGCTGAGGGGGGAGAGCAGTTCTTC. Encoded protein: CATSAEGGEQFF.

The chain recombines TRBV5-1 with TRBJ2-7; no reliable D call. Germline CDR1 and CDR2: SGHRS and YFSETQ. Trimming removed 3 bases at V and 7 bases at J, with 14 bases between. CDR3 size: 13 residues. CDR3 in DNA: TGCGCCAGCAGCTCGGCTCCAGACGATGAGCAGTACTTC. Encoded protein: CASSSAPDDEQYF.